The 15 T cell receptor beta chains below all came from one sample that was sequenced in a study of blood T cell repertoires in COVID-19. Method: immunoSEQ multiplex PCR; TCRdb's copy keeps in-frame clones and lacks some. The profile covers 380,000 or so clones, with about 89% appearing a single time and 1% to 1.5% taken by the ten largest. Material: peripheral blood. Receptor source: a man in his forties or fifties with acute or convalescent COVID-19.

The V call is TRBV7-6, the J call TRBJ1-6, with D tentatively TRBD1 (6 bases). Per germline, CDR1 SGHVS and CDR2 FNYEAQ. The V gene lost 6 bases and the J gene lost 9 bases, with 15 bases spanning the gap. The CDR3 sequence is 14 residues long. The CDR3 sequence is CASSRTEGGSPLHF. DNA for the CDR3: TGTGCCAGCAGTAGGACAGAGGGTGGTTCACCCCTCCACTTT. The complete variable domain, with remaining parts taken from reference TRBV7-6 and TRBJ1-6, reads GAGVSQSPRYKVTKRGQDVALRCDPISGHVSLYWYRQALGQGPEFLTYFNYEAQQDKSGLPNDRFSAERPEGSISTLTIQRTEQRDSAMYRCASSRTEGGSPLHFGNGTRLTVT.

This chain links TRBV28 with TRBJ1-1; 7 nucleotides agree with TRBD1. Germline V gives CDR1 MDHEN, CDR2 SYDVKM. The CDR3 runs to 16 residues. Unmatched junction bases numbered 9, after V lost 5 bases and J lost 0 bases. The CDR3 nucleotides are TGTGCCAGCAGTGTCCCGGGACAGACTATGAACACTGAAGCTTTCTTT. It yields the protein CASSVPGQTMNTEAFF. The full variable domain, in which reference TRBV28 and TRBJ1-1 provide the parts outside the CDR3, is DVKVTQSSRYLVKRTGEKVFLECVQDMDHENMFWYRQDPGLGLRLIYFSYDVKMKEKGDIPEGYSVSREKKERFSLILESASTNQTSMYLCASSVPGQTMNTEAFFGQGTRLTVV.

CDR3 nucleotides: TGTGCCAGCAGTGAGCAGGGGAACTATGGCTACACCTTC. It encodes CASSEQGNYGYTF. The chain recombines TRBV2 with TRBJ1-2; perhaps TRBD1 as D (6 bases). The germline gives CDR1 SNHLY, CDR2 FYNNEI. V lost 3 bases to trimming and J lost 2 bases, with 7 bases between them. The CDR3 runs to 13 residues.

This chain connects TRBV27 to TRBJ2-5; D gene uncertain. CDR3 length: 15 amino acids. Germline CDR1 and CDR2: MNHEY and SMNVEV (reference sequence). V was trimmed by 6 bases and J by 1 base, leaving 15 bases between them. The CDR3 region has the DNA TGTGCCAGCAGGACACACCAATTCCCCCAAGAGACCCAGTACTTC. Translated, it gives CASRTHQFPQETQYF.

The V and J genes are TRBV7-8 and TRBJ1-5, with D perhaps TRBD1 (5 bases). The CDR3 runs 16 residues. The V gene's germline CDR1 is SGHVS and CDR2 FQNEAQ. V was shortened by 5 bases and J by 2 bases, with 16 bases between the two germline ends. CDR3 in DNA: TGTGCCAGCAGCGGTTGGGGGGGAGGCGGCAATCAGCCCCAGCATTTT. It translates to CASSGWGGGGNQPQHF. Using reference TRBV7-8 and TRBJ1-5 for the parts outside the CDR3, the full variable domain is GAGVSQSPRYKVAKRGQDVALRCDPISGHVSLFWYQQALGQGPEFLTYFQNEAQLDKSGLPSDRFFAERPEGSVSTLKIQRTQQEDSAVYLCASSGWGGGGNQPQHFGDGTRLSIL.

This chain uses TRBV5-1 with TRBJ2-7, with 11 bases identical to TRBD1. V was clipped by 3 bases and J by 3 bases; unmatched bases: 5. Germline V CDR1 and CDR2: SGHRS, YFSETQ. The CDR3 extends over 15 amino acids. The CDR3 DNA follows: TGCGCCAGCAGCTCAAGGACAGGGGGCAGCTACGAGCAGTACTTC. Protein: CASSSRTGGSYEQYF.

The chain couples TRBV19 to TRBJ2-1, with TRBD2 as a possible D gene (5 bases). This CDR3 is built from 15 residues. V was shortened by 0 bases and J by 7 bases, with 13 bases between the two germline ends. Germline loops: CDR1 LNHDA, CDR2 SQIVND (reference sequence). CDR3 sequence reads: CASSIDARVINEQFF. In DNA, the CDR3 is TGTGCCAGTAGTATAGATGCGAGGGTCATAAATGAGCAGTTCTTC.

The rearrangement links TRBV4-1 to TRBJ1-2; D unclear. CDR1 is MGHRA and CDR2 is YSYEKL in the germline V gene. This CDR3 has 16 amino acids. Trimming stripped 1 base from V and 8 bases from J, with 20 bases between. DNA of the CDR3: TGCGCCAGCAGCCAAGGTAGATCCAGGAATCCCGGCGGCTACACCTTC. It is translated as CASSQGRSRNPGGYTF.

This chain connects TRBV6-1 to TRBJ2-2, with 10 nucleotides matching TRBD2. The length of the CDR3 is 18 residues. Trimming removed 2 bases from V and 0 bases from J; junction bases left unmatched: 6. Per germline, CDR1 MNHNS and CDR2 SASEGT. The CDR3 reads CASSELGLAFSNTGELFF. CDR3 sequence (DNA): TGTGCCAGCAGTGAACTGGGACTAGCGTTTTCGAACACCGGGGAGCTGTTTTTT.

J is TRBJ2-2 and V is TRBV3-1 (or the pseudogene TRBV3-2); TRBD2 aligns across 8 bases. The germline V gene encodes CDR1 LGHDT and CDR2 YNNKEL (reference sequence). CDR3 length: 16 residues. V was pared by 3 bases and J by 5 bases, with 8 bases of the junction left unmatched. CDR3 in amino acids: CASSQMGLVDTGELFF. CDR3 nucleotides: TGTGCCAGCAGCCAGATGGGACTAGTTGATACCGGGGAGCTGTTTTTT.

The CDR3: CASSIGGSGANVLTF. As DNA, the CDR3 is TGTGCCAGTAGTATCGGAGGCTCTGGGGCCAACGTCCTGACTTTC. The chain links TRBV19 to TRBJ2-6; D possibly corresponds to TRBD2 (5 bases). Germline V CDR1 and CDR2: LNHDA, SQIVND (reference sequence). The CDR3 has 15 residues. The V and J ends lost 3 bases and 0 bases respectively, with 6 bases between them.

The genes are TRBV5-4 and TRBJ2-3, with 11 nucleotides matching TRBD2. The germline gives CDR1 SGHNT, CDR2 YYREEE (reference sequence). This CDR3 contains 16 residues. V trimming: 4 bases; J trimming: 2 bases; junction bases outside the gene matches: 6. The DNA of the CDR3 is TGTGCCAGCAGCATCTTAGCGGGGGGGCCCACAGATACGCAGTATTTT. This translates into CASSILAGGPTDTQYF. Based on the CDR3 plus reference TRBV5-4 and TRBJ2-3, the full variable domain is ETGVTQSPTHLIKTRGQQVTLRCSSQSGHNTVSWYQQALGQGPQFIFQYYREEENGRGNFPPRFSGLQFPNYSSELNVNALELDDSALYLCASSILAGGPTDTQYFGPGTRLTVL.

The chain carries TRBV9 and TRBJ2-1; D unresolved. Germline CDR1 SGDLS, CDR2 YYNGEE. CDR3 length equals 12 residues. V was cut by 4 bases and J by 7 bases, with 9 bases left in between. This CDR3 reads CASSPSTNEQFF. The CDR3, as DNA: TGTGCCAGCAGCCCAAGCACTAATGAGCAGTTCTTC. Looking up the rest from reference TRBV9 and TRBJ2-1 gives the full variable domain: DSGVTQTPKHLITATGQRVTLRCSPRSGDLSVYWYQQSLDQGLQFLIQYYNGEERAKGNILERFSAQQFPDLHSELNLSSLELGDSALYFCASSPSTNEQFFGPGTRLTVL.

The chain links TRBV18 to TRBJ1-3, with a possible D match to TRBD1 (6 bases). Germline V gene data show CDR1 as KGHSH and CDR2 as LQKENI. V shed 0 bases and J shed 0 bases, with 24 bases lying between them. The CDR3 contains 21 residues. CDR3 sequence: CASSPPFFDRLLTSSGNTIYF. The CDR3 DNA follows: TGTGCCAGCTCACCACCTTTCTTCGACAGGTTGCTCACGAGCTCTGGAAACACCATATATTTT.

The chain employs TRBV5-1 and TRBJ2-5, with 7 bases lining up with TRBD1. This CDR3 region has 13 residues. The germline gives CDR1 SGHRS, CDR2 YFSETQ. V lost 5 bases to trimming and J lost 4 bases; unmatched junction nucleotides: 5. The CDR3 coding sequence is TGCGCCAGCAGAACAGGGGACCGAGAGACCCAGTACTTC. This gives the protein CASRTGDRETQYF.